The 16 T cell receptor beta chains below come from one sample, sequenced in a study of blood T cells in healthy people across ages. A J-beta primer mix and a sample-barcoded 5' primer were used in a second PCR of about 7 to 12 cycles. TCRdb ran MiXCR on the 5' RACE reads and lists one entry per CDR3 protein. The sample contains around 990,000 distinct CDR3 sequences, more than 30% of which appear only once. The sequenced sample was blood. The source of these receptors is a young man in good health.

The V call is TRBV12-3 or TRBV12-4, the J call TRBJ2-2; TRBD2 is a possible D gene (6 bases). V was pared by 6 bases and J by 7 bases, with 21 bases between. This CDR3 comprises 16 residues. This CDR3 reads CASSPGGILGGGELFF. CDR3 DNA: TGTGCCAGCAGCCCCGGAGGGATCCTCGGCGGCGGGGAGCTGTTTTTT.

V is TRBV4-1 and J is TRBJ2-1; no clear D. From germline, CDR1 is MGHRA and CDR2 YSYEKL. The CDR3 contains 15 residues. The V end was cut by 5 bases, the J end by 0 bases, with 11 bases between. CDR3 loop: CASSFYLSSYNEQFF. The DNA of the CDR3 is TGCGCCAGCAGCTTCTACTTGAGCTCCTACAATGAGCAGTTCTTC.

This clonotype was detected a few times. V gene TRBV12-3 or TRBV12-4 combines with J gene TRBJ2-5, with a weak D call TRBD1 (5 bases). V lost 2 bases to trimming and J lost 1 base, with 17 bases between them. The CDR3 is 17 amino acids. CDR3 sequence reads: CASSLSPPQGSQETQYF. For the CDR3, the DNA is TGTGCCAGCAGTTTATCTCCACCGCAGGGATCCCAAGAGACCCAGTACTTC.

In this sample, this clonotype turned up a few times. The chain combines TRBV10-3 with TRBJ1-6, with D perhaps TRBD1 (5 bases). CDR1 and CDR2 from the germline V gene are ENHRY and SYGVKD. Deletions cut 6 bases from V and 6 bases from J, with 9 bases between. This CDR3 is built from 13 residues. CDR3 nucleotides: TGTGCCATCAGATTAGACAGTAATTCACCCCTCCACTTT. Translating gives CAIRLDSNSPLHF.

The rearrangement links TRBV19 to TRBJ1-2; 8 bases match TRBD1. Germline lookup yields CDR1 LNHDA and CDR2 SQIVND (reference sequence). Losses at the gene ends were 3 bases for V and 1 base for J; bases not matched to a gene: 4. The CDR3 has 15 amino acids. As DNA, the CDR3 is TGTGCCAGTAGTATCCGACAGGGGCGTAACTATGGCTACACCTTC. It translates to CASSIRQGRNYGYTF.

The chain recombines TRBV20-1 with TRBJ2-3, with TRBD2 matching over 10 bases. Germline V CDR1 and CDR2: DFQATT, SNEGSKA (reference sequence). The ends lost 3 bases at V and 2 bases at J; junction bases unmatched: 5. The CDR3 loop spans 15 amino acids. CDR3: CSASTLAGNTDTQYF. CDR3 nucleotide sequence: TGCAGTGCTAGTACACTAGCGGGGAACACAGATACGCAGTATTTT.

The chain employs TRBV29-1 and TRBJ1-1; 11 bases align to TRBD1. This CDR3 has 14 residues. V lost 7 bases to trimming and J lost 3 bases; unmatched junction nucleotides: 7. The V gene's germline CDR1 is SQVTM and CDR2 ANQGSEA. The CDR3 DNA follows: TGCAGCGGGACAGGGGGCTACCACGACACTGAAGCTTTCTTT. It is translated as CSGTGGYHDTEAFF.

This rearrangement joins TRBV29-1 to TRBJ1-1; TRBD1 might be the D (6 bases). The V end lost 7 bases, the J end lost 1 base, and 13 bases lay between the germline ends. Germline lookup yields CDR1 SQVTM and CDR2 ANQGSEA. This CDR3 comprises 13 residues. The CDR3 DNA is TGCAGCGCCAAAGACAGGCCGAACACTGAAGCTTTCTTT. The encoded protein is CSAKDRPNTEAFF.

The chain links TRBV11-2 to TRBJ2-5; possibly TRBD1 for D (8 bases). The CDR3 is 15 residues long. V dropped 2 bases and J dropped 11 bases, with 21 bases sitting between them. Germline V lookup: CDR1 SGHAT, CDR2 FQNNGV. DNA for the CDR3: TGTGCCAGCAGCTTAACAGGGGGGGGTCCAAATGAGCAGTACTTC. Protein: CASSLTGGGPNEQYF.

The chain is built from TRBV15 and TRBJ2-5; a weak D match, TRBD2 (5 bases). Germline-derived CDR1 and CDR2 are LNHNV and YYDKDF (reference sequence). The CDR3 extends over 14 amino acids. The germline V and J ends were trimmed by 10 bases and 5 bases, with 20 bases remaining between them. Here the CDR3 DNA reads TGTGCCATCGGGAATCGCCGGGTTTCGGAGACCCAGTACTTC. Residues: CAIGNRRVSETQYF.

This clonotype has more than one count but fewer than ten. V is TRBV3-1 and J is TRBJ1-2; 7 bases are shared with TRBD1. The CDR3 contains 18 residues. Looked up from germline, CDR1 is LGHDT and CDR2 is YNNKEL (reference sequence). V lost 0 bases to trimming and J lost 3 bases; unmatched junction nucleotides: 13. CDR3 amino acids: CASSQEAPDRAQYYGYTF. The CDR3 coding sequence is TGTGCCAGCAGCCAAGAAGCCCCTGACAGGGCACAATACTATGGCTACACCTTC.

Comment on this clonotype: One base away lies a much larger clone, so this may be a sequencing read error. The rearrangement uses TRBV13 and TRBJ2-3; D might be TRBD1 (5 bases). The CDR3 loop spans 14 amino acids. CDR1 is PRHDT, CDR2 FYEKMQ, per germline (reference sequence). The CDR3 reads CASSLEADTATQYF. The CDR3 DNA follows: TGTGCCAGCAGCTTAGAGGCGGACACAGCTACGCAGTATTTT.

CDR3 sequence: CSERTGHPNYGYTF. The CDR3 coding sequence is TGCAGCGAAAGGACAGGGCACCCAAACTATGGCTACACCTTC. This rearrangement joins TRBV29-1 to TRBJ1-2; 8 bases agree with TRBD1. Germline loops: CDR1 SQVTM, CDR2 ANQGSEA. The CDR3 has 14 amino acids. Trimming cost V 7 bases and J 2 bases; bases outside gene matches: 9.

The CDR3: CASSLGDPFLYEQYF. The CDR3 DNA reads as TGTGCCAGCAGCTTAGGGGACCCCTTTCTCTACGAGCAGTACTTC. This chain links TRBV7-6 with TRBJ2-4; the D gene could be TRBD1 or TRBD2 (5 bases each). The end of the DNA aligns better with TRBJ2-7, so the J call may be wrong. Per the germline V gene, CDR1 is SGHVS and CDR2 is FNYEAQ. The length of the CDR3 is 15 residues.

This clonotype was seen more than once but under ten times. This sequence joins TRBV6-6 and TRBJ2-1; D uncertain. Germline values: CDR1 MNHNY, CDR2 SVGAGI (reference sequence). Trimming took 7 bases from V and 0 from J, leaving 7 bases between them. The CDR3 length is 13 residues. The CDR3 DNA reads TGTGCCAGCAAGGTTAACTCCTACAATGAGCAGTTCTTC. Protein product: CASKVNSYNEQFF.

To note about this clonotype: A much more abundant neighbour one base away suggests this may be a read error. The gene calls are TRBV20-1 and TRBJ2-3; D is ambiguous. This CDR3 contains 13 residues. In germline, CDR1 is DFQATT, CDR2 SNEGSKA (reference sequence). Trimming left V 6 bases short and J 8 bases short, with 18 bases between. CDR3 bases: TGCAGTGCCCCCGGCATGGCGTCAGGTACGCAGTATTTT. This gives the protein CSAPGMASGTQYF.